A selection of T cell receptor beta chains follows, all from one sample in a study of identical twins. MiXCR was run by TCRdb on the 5' RACE reads, yielding one entry per CDR3 protein. The table includes 1.5 million or so distinct CDR3 sequences, about 32% detected once. The sequencing input was cord blood. The source of these receptors is a newborn girl in good health. CDR3s include the opening cysteine and the closing phenylalanine or tryptophan. Fields, in order: J gene, D gene, V gene, clone size, CDR3 protein, CDR3 DNA. A D gene is named only where the DNA matches it firmly. Part of the rows lack a size; the others show once, few, many or a class for expanded clones.

TRBJ2-7 | . | TRBV5-1 | few | CASSLGGGTNYEQYF | TGCGCCAGCAGCTTGGGAGGGGGGACAAACTACGAGCAGTACTTC
TRBJ2-1 | TRBD2 | TRBV25-1 | few | CASSQTSGTASSYNEQFF | TGTGCCAGCAGTCAAACTAGCGGGACCGCGAGCTCCTACAATGAGCAGTTCTTC
TRBJ2-5 | TRBD2 | TRBV5-1 | few | CASSLLGSGLAAKETQYF | TGCGCCAGCAGCTTGCTTGGCTCCGGACTAGCGGCAAAAGAGACCCAGTACTTC
TRBJ2-1 | . | TRBV10-3 | . | CAIRAGESYNEQFF | TGTGCCATCAGGGCAGGGGAGTCCTACAATGAGCAGTTCTTC
TRBJ1-1 | . | TRBV19 | few | CASSWEGRNTEAFF | TGTGCCAGTAGTTGGGAGGGTCGGAACACTGAAGCTTTCTTT
TRBJ1-2 | . | TRBV12-3/TRBV12-4 | many | CASSLGGGHYGYTF | TGTGCCAGCAGTTTAGGGGGGGGGCACTATGGCTACACCTTC
TRBJ2-3 | . | TRBV25-1 | few | CASRGSARTQYF | TGTGCCAGCAGGGGGTCAGCGAGGACGCAGTATTTT
TRBJ2-1 | . | TRBV6-5 | once | CASSPYLGDYEQFF | TGTGCCAGCAGTCCCTACCTTGGAGACTACGAGCAGTTCTTC
TRBJ1-2 | . | TRBV25-1 | few | CASSELGAVYGYTF | TGTGCCAGCAGTGAATTGGGGGCAGTCTATGGCTACACCTTC
TRBJ1-3 | TRBD1 | TRBV29-1 | few | CSVGDSSGNTIYF | TGCAGCGTGGGGGACAGCTCTGGAAACACCATATATTTT
TRBJ2-1 | . | TRBV12-3/TRBV12-4 | . | CASSLSPLLEGGFF | TGTGCCAGCAGTCTATCCCCGCTTTTGGAGGGCGGGTTCTTC
TRBJ2-3 | . | TRBV20-1 | . | CSAREGLRDTQYF | TGCAGTGCTAGAGAGGGGCTTCGGGATACGCAGTATTTT
TRBJ2-3 | TRBD1 | TRBV5-1 | few | CASSSGTGGSDTQYF | TGCGCCAGCAGTTCCGGGACAGGGGGTTCAGATACGCAGTATTTT
TRBJ2-1 | . | TRBV19 | . | CASSPKGVSSYNEQFF | TGTGCCAGTAGCCCAAAGGGGGTGAGCTCCTACAATGAGCAGTTCTTC
TRBJ1-1 | . | TRBV6-1 | few | CASSDGHLNTEAFF | TGTGCCAGCAGTGACGGACATCTGAACACTGAAGCTTTCTTT
TRBJ2-3 | . | TRBV20-1 | few | CSASPGEGVATDTQYF | TGCAGTGCTAGCCCCGGAGAGGGGGTGGCCACAGATACGCAGTATTTT
TRBJ2-2 | . | TRBV20-1 | . | CSARDHGGANTGELFF | TGCAGTGCTAGAGATCACGGTGGTGCGAACACCGGGGAGCTGTTTTTT
TRBJ2-7 | TRBD2 | TRBV6-1 | . | CASRRTSGTHEQYF | TGTGCCAGCAGAAGGACTAGCGGGACCCACGAGCAGTACTTC
TRBJ2-4 | . | TRBV20-1 | . | CSARGRLTKNIQYF | TGCAGTGCTAGGGGGAGGCTTACCAAAAACATTCAGTACTTC
TRBJ2-7 | . | TRBV5-4 | . | CASSLGRGLSYNEQYF | TGTGCCAGCAGCTTGGGACGGGGGCTCTCCTACAATGAGCAGTACTTC
TRBJ2-1 | . | TRBV6-8 | . | CASSFEQFF | TGTGCCAGCAGTTTTGAGCAGTTCTTC
TRBJ2-7 | . | TRBV12-3/TRBV12-4 | . | CASSALAVRGNEQYF | TGTGCCAGCAGTGCGCTAGCTGTTAGGGGGAATGAGCAGTACTTC
TRBJ1-2 | . | TRBV6-1 | . | CASSEVPTSGYGYTF | TGTGCCAGCAGTGAAGTTCCAACCTCGGGCTATGGCTACACCTTC
TRBJ2-3 | TRBD2 | TRBV4-2 | . | CASSQDVLAASTDTQYF | TGTGCCAGCAGCCAAGATGTCCTAGCGGCTAGCACAGATACGCAGTATTTT
TRBJ2-5 | . | TRBV3-1 | . | CASGHQYQETQYF | TGTGCCAGCGGCCACCAGTACCAAGAGACCCAGTACTTC
TRBJ2-3 | . | TRBV5-1 | many | CASSSGDTQYF | TGCGCCAGCAGCTCCGGAGATACGCAGTATTTT
TRBJ1-5 | TRBD1 | TRBV6-1 | . | CASSGRDRGSNQPQHF | TGTGCCAGCAGCGGTCGGGACAGGGGAAGCAATCAGCCCCAGCATTTT
TRBJ1-6 | . | TRBV6-6 | . | CASSYSHPGDSPLHF | TGTGCCAGCAGTTACTCTCACCCAGGGGATTCACCCCTCCACTTT
TRBJ2-5 | . | TRBV3-1 | once | CASSQPRLTQETQYF | TGTGCCAGCAGCCAACCCCGACTAACTCAAGAGACCCAGTACTTC
TRBJ2-4 | . | TRBV12-3/TRBV12-4 | . | CASGILAKNIQYF | TGTGCCAGCGGAATATTAGCCAAAAACATTCAGTACTTC
TRBJ1-2 | . | TRBV7-9 | . | CARSLWGDYGYTF | TGTGCCAGGAGCTTATGGGGGGACTATGGCTACACCTTC
TRBJ2-5 | . | TRBV27 | . | CASSLWGGLNEQYF | TGTGCCAGCAGTCTGTGGGGGGGCCTTAATGAGCAGTACTTC
TRBJ2-7 | TRBD2 | TRBV20-1 | . | CSEVRLAGPHEQYF | TGCAGTGAAGTACGGCTAGCGGGTCCCCACGAGCAGTACTTC
TRBJ2-3 | TRBD2 | TRBV5-1 | few | CASSLEGRGAYLYTDTQYF | TGCGCCAGCAGCTTGGAGGGGCGGGGGGCCTACTTATACACAGATACGCAGTATTTT
TRBJ1-6 | TRBD1 | TRBV5-1 | . | CASSLASRTGANSPLHF | TGCGCCAGCAGCTTGGCTTCCCGGACAGGGGCTAATTCACCCCTCCACTTT
TRBJ2-1 | TRBD2 | TRBV24-1 | . | CATSDSWEGHNEQFF | TGTGCCACCAGTGATTCGTGGGAGGGCCACAATGAGCAGTTCTTC
TRBJ2-1 | TRBD2 | TRBV12-5 | . | CASGHSGTSTWDEQFF | TGTGCTAGTGGACACTCCGGGACTAGCACGTGGGATGAGCAGTTCTTC
TRBJ2-7 | . | TRBV28 | . | CASSLFDSSSYEQYF | TGTGCCAGCAGTTTATTCGACAGCAGCTCCTACGAGCAGTACTTC
TRBJ1-4 | . | TRBV11-2 | . | CASTLWATNEKLFF | TGTGCCAGCACATTGTGGGCAACTAATGAAAAACTGTTTTTT
TRBJ2-4 | . | TRBV12-3/TRBV12-4 | few | CASTLGRGIQYF | TGTGCCAGCACCCTCGGAAGGGGCATTCAGTACTTC
TRBJ2-7 | TRBD2 | TRBV20-1 | few | CSARVSFSGRASYEQYF | TGCAGTGCTAGAGTCTCTTTTTCCGGGAGGGCCTCCTACGAGCAGTACTTC
TRBJ2-7 | TRBD1 | TRBV6-2/TRBV6-3 | . | CASSFSGTGSSEQYF | TGTGCCAGCAGTTTTTCCGGGACAGGGTCGAGCGAGCAGTACTTC
TRBJ1-2 | TRBD1 | TRBV20-1 | . | CSAPMTGRTNYGYTF | TGCAGTGCTCCCATGACAGGGAGGACCAACTATGGCTACACCTTC
TRBJ2-7 | TRBD1 | TRBV4-1 | . | CASSQDSGTGKGGSYEQYF | TGCGCCAGCAGCCAAGACTCCGGGACAGGGAAGGGCGGTTCCTACGAGCAGTACTTC
TRBJ2-5 | . | TRBV20-1 | few | CSARDIVSFETQYF | TGCAGTGCTAGAGATATTGTATCTTTTGAGACCCAGTACTTC
TRBJ1-6 | . | TRBV21-1 | . | CASIVPSSYNSPLHF | TGTGCCAGCATCGTTCCCAGCTCCTATAATTCACCCCTCCACTTT
TRBJ2-3 | TRBD2 | TRBV7-7 | . | CASSFGSGGANTQYF | TGTGCCAGCAGCTTTGGGAGCGGGGGGGCGAATACGCAGTATTTT
TRBJ1-2 | . | TRBV12-3/TRBV12-4 | few | CASSLAQATNYGYTF | TGTGCCAGCAGTTTAGCGCAGGCCACTAACTATGGCTACACCTTC
TRBJ2-3 | . | TRBV5-1 | . | CASSPRQFLLMDTQYF | TGCGCCAGCAGCCCCCGACAGTTCTTACTGATGGATACGCAGTATTTT
TRBJ2-7 | . | TRBV25-1 | . | CASSESTGPYEQYF | TGTGCCAGCAGTGAATCTACAGGGCCCTACGAGCAGTACTTC
TRBJ2-3 | . | TRBV12-3/TRBV12-4 | . | CASSFGGTVGTDTQYF | TGTGCCAGCAGTTTTGGGGGCACGGTGGGCACAGATACGCAGTATTTT
TRBJ2-5 | . | TRBV24-1 | . | CATSDLPGSQETQYF | TGTGCCACCAGTGATTTGCCGGGGTCGCAAGAGACCCAGTACTTC
TRBJ1-2 | . | TRBV14 | few | CASSQGISRGGYTF | TGTGCCAGCAGCCAAGGGATAAGCCGGGGGGGCTACACCTTC
TRBJ2-1 | . | TRBV5-6 | few | CASRTYPSSYNEQFF | TGTGCCAGCCGGACATACCCTAGCTCCTACAATGAGCAGTTCTTC
TRBJ2-5 | . | TRBV6-1 | once | CASSPTGMVFSVGGRIHNEQYF | TGTGCCAGCAGTCCGACAGGGATGGTCTTTAGCGTTGGCGGGAGAATACACAATGAGCAGTACTTC
TRBJ1-2 | . | TRBV10-3 | few | CAINPGKGCTF | TGTGCCATCAACCCAGGGAAGGGCTGCACCTTC
TRBJ1-2 | . | TRBV5-1 | . | CASSPRTDSNYGYTF | TGCGCCAGCAGTCCCCGGACGGATTCTAACTATGGCTACACCTTC